These 17 T cell receptor beta chains were all obtained from the same sample, sequenced in a study of shared clonotypes between healthy human individuals. TCRdb's table, derived via immunoSEQ multiplex PCR, lists solely in-frame clones and lacks some. The table shows fewer than 1.4 million clones, with about 80% occurring only once. Sequencing was performed on memory CD4+ T cells from PBMCs. Specified subset: CD45RA-negative fraction. Receptor source: a man younger than 35 in good health. Some clones in this sample may be carry-over from other donors' samples.

The rearrangement joins TRBV6-5 to TRBJ2-7; no reliable D call. The CDR3 totals 15 residues. Per the germline V gene, CDR1 is MNHEY and CDR2 is SVGAGI. With 9 bases removed from V and 3 bases from J, the gap between germline ends came to 21 bases. The chain's CDR3 is CASSRLGIAVYEQYF. For the CDR3, the DNA is TGTGCCAGTTCACGCTTGGGAATAGCAGTCTACGAGCAGTACTTC.

V gene TRBV12-5 combines with J gene TRBJ1-3, with D uncertain. Trimming removed 4 bases from V and 2 bases from J, with 30 bases in between. CDR3 size: 21 residues. The germline V gene encodes CDR1 LGHNT and CDR2 FRNRAP. The CDR3 spells CASGSLPRTLGGGAPGNTIYF. The CDR3 DNA reads as TGTGCTAGTGGTTCCCTACCGCGGACCTTGGGAGGCGGCGCTCCTGGAAACACCATATATTTT.

This chain uses TRBV4-1 with TRBJ2-7, with unresolved D. The V gene's germline CDR1 is MGHRA and CDR2 YSYEKL. Trimming took 4 bases from V and 3 from J, leaving 13 bases between them. The CDR3 length is 14 residues. CDR3 nucleotides: TGCGCCAGCAGCCTTCAACAGAACAACTACGAGCAGTACTTC. Amino acids: CASSLQQNNYEQYF.

The chain uses TRBV6-1 and TRBJ2-1; D remains ambiguous. The V gene lost 4 bases and the J gene lost 10 bases, with 11 bases spanning the gap. CDR3 length: 12 amino acids. Germline V lookup: CDR1 MNHNS, CDR2 SASEGT. CDR3 coding DNA: TGTGCCAGCAGTGGAATAGGGCTCGAGCAGTTCTTC. Protein product: CASSGIGLEQFF.

The chain couples TRBV29-1 to TRBJ2-7; TRBD2 matches at 10 bases. The CDR3 runs 16 residues. CDR1 and CDR2 (germline): SQVTM, ANQGSEA. The ends lost 1 base at V and 2 bases at J; junction bases unmatched: 8. The CDR3 DNA reads as TGCAGCGTTGAAGGTCTACTAGCGGGGCTGACCTACGAGCAGTACTTC. This gives the protein CSVEGLLAGLTYEQYF.

This rearrangement joins TRBV4-3 to TRBJ2-7; TRBD2 matches 9 bases. CDR1 is LGHNA and CDR2 is YSLEER in the germline V gene. The CDR3 runs 15 residues. Trimming removed 1 base from V and 2 bases from J; junction bases left unmatched: 3. The CDR3 loop reads CASSQGTSAAYEQYF. The CDR3 bases are TGCGCCAGCAGCCAAGGGACTAGCGCTGCCTACGAGCAGTACTTC.

The J gene is TRBJ2-7, the V gene TRBV29-1; the D is unclear. Trimming left V 4 bases short and J 5 bases short, with 9 bases between. Germline CDR1 and CDR2: SQVTM and ANQGSEA. The CDR3 sequence is 11 residues long. CDR3 sequence: CSVGTTHEQYF. The CDR3 region has the DNA TGCAGCGTTGGAACTACCCACGAGCAGTACTTC.

This clone came up many times. This chain joins TRBV25-1 and TRBJ2-7; 7 bases line up with TRBD2. The CDR3 is 14 residues long. CDR1 is MGHDK, CDR2 SYGVNS, per germline. With V trimmed by 4 bases and J by 7 bases, 10 bases remained unmatched. CDR3 nucleotides: TGTGCCAGCAGTGCGGGACTACGGTCGGAGGAGCAGTACTTC. Its translation is CASSAGLRSEEQYF.

This chain uses TRBV2 with TRBJ1-4; 7 nucleotides agree with TRBD1. The V gene end was trimmed by 6 bases and the J gene end by 0 bases; junction bases not matched to a gene: 4. The CDR3 runs to 15 residues. CDR1 is SNHLY and CDR2 is FYNNEI in the germline V gene. Here the CDR3 DNA reads TGTGCCAGCAGCTCAGGGGGATCAACTAATGAAAAACTGTTTTTT. This encodes CASSSGGSTNEKLFF.

This clone was detected many times. This rearrangement joins TRBV6-1 to TRBJ2-1; tentatively, D is TRBD2 (6 bases). The CDR3 has 15 residues. Germline lookup yields CDR1 MNHNS and CDR2 SASEGT. Trimming took off 2 bases at V and 3 bases at J, with 11 bases between the two ends. CDR3 in DNA: TGTGCCAGCAGTGAATTGGCGGGAAACTACAATGAGCAGTTCTTC. As protein: CASSELAGNYNEQFF.

J is TRBJ2-3 and V is TRBV19; the D gene is possibly TRBD2 (6 bases). V lost 5 bases and J 1 base, leaving 10 bases between the germline ends. This CDR3 region has 14 residues. CDR1 LNHDA and CDR2 SQIVND come from the germline V gene (reference sequence). For the CDR3, the DNA is TGTGCCAGTAGTGATTCGGGAGGCACAGATACGCAGTATTTT. Its translation: CASSDSGGTDTQYF. Full variable domain (outside the CDR3, taken from reference TRBV19 and TRBJ2-3): DGGITQSPKYLFRKEGQNVTLSCEQNLNHDAMYWYRQDPGQGLRLIYYSQIVNDFQKGDIAEGYSVSREKKESFPLTVTSAQKNPTAFYLCASSDSGGTDTQYFGPGTRLTVL.

This sequence joins TRBV28 and TRBJ1-2; D may be TRBD1 (6 bases). V shed 6 bases and J shed 8 bases, with 19 bases lying between them. The CDR3 is made up of 14 amino acids. Per germline, CDR1 MDHEN and CDR2 SYDVKM. The CDR3 DNA reads as TGTGCCAGCAGCCCTACAGGGTGGACCTGGGGCTACACCTTC. This gives the protein CASSPTGWTWGYTF.

The chain recombines TRBV14 with TRBJ2-7, with a tentative D call TRBD2 (6 bases). The CDR3 extends over 15 amino acids. V dropped 4 bases and J dropped 1 base, with 14 bases sitting between them. CDR1 and CDR2 from the germline V gene are SGHDN and FVKESK. CDR3 sequence reads: CASSLPTSSSYEQYF. In nucleotides, the CDR3 is TGTGCCAGCAGCCTACCAACTAGCTCTTCCTACGAGCAGTACTTC. The whole variable domain, remainder taken from reference TRBV14 and TRBJ2-7, is EAGVTQFPSHSVIEKGQTVTLRCDPISGHDNLYWYRRVMGKEIKFLLHFVKESKQDESGMPNNRFLAERTGGTYSTLKVQPAELEDSGVYFCASSLPTSSSYEQYFGPGTRLTVT.

The rearrangement uses TRBV4-1 and TRBJ1-2; the D is unclear. This CDR3 region has 15 residues. V was trimmed by 2 bases and J by 2 bases, leaving 12 bases between them. The germline CDR1 and CDR2 sequences are MGHRA and YSYEKL. The CDR3 sequence: CASSQQLGENYGYTF. As DNA, the CDR3 is TGCGCCAGCAGCCAACAGCTAGGAGAGAACTATGGCTACACCTTC.

The chain is built from TRBV7-9 and TRBJ2-2; 13 nucleotides align to TRBD2. This CDR3 has 18 amino acids. The V gene end was trimmed by 5 bases and the J gene end by 4 bases; junction bases not matched to a gene: 10. Germline values: CDR1 SEHNR, CDR2 FQNEAQ (reference sequence). CDR3 nucleotides: TGTGCCAGCAGCCTACGGACTAGCGGGAGAGGCGGCACCGGGGAGCTGTTTTTT. This codes for CASSLRTSGRGGTGELFF.

V usage is TRBV27 and J usage is TRBJ2-1; D not resolved. CDR3 length: 15 residues. Trimming cost V 5 bases and J 5 bases, with 16 bases left between them. CDR1 and CDR2 (germline): MNHEY, SMNVEV (reference sequence). CDR3 sequence: CASSRIRNSDNEQFF. CDR3 DNA: TGTGCCAGCAGTCGCATTAGAAACTCTGACAATGAGCAGTTCTTC.

This sequence joins TRBV5-6 and TRBJ2-7; D tentatively fits TRBD1 or TRBD2 (5 bases each). Trimming removed 3 bases from V and 1 base from J, with 11 bases in between. The CDR3 totals 14 residues. The germline gives CDR1 SGHDT, CDR2 YYEEEE. The CDR3, as DNA: TGTGCCAGCAGCTACGGGACGCCTTCCTACGAGCAGTACTTC. It codes for CASSYGTPSYEQYF.